This record covers a single T cell receptor (beta chain). Authors' processing steps: Using reference gene primer amplification, nucleated cell counts were estimated. This table comes from immunoSEQ multiplex PCR, and its TCRdb copy is limited to in-frame clones, with some not included. The DNA was the basis for D and trimming; V, J and clone size are from that table. The top ten clones hold about 6% of a sample with about 130,000 clones, around 76% of them seen once. The CDR3 consists of 16 residues. Germline lookup yields CDR1 MNHEY and CDR2 SVGAGI. Trimming pared 0 bases from V and 7 bases from J, leaving 16 bases between. Seattle cases were enrolled at active infection and followed longitudinally. The sample comes from a study of blood T cell repertoires in COVID-19. Study as a whole: PBMCs, B-cell-depleted T cells, or T cells provided the cDNA or gDNA that made up the material.

The sequence was obtained from an elderly man with COVID-19, enrolled during active disease. V and J are TRBV6-5 and TRBJ2-1, with D perhaps matching TRBD1 (6 bases). The specimen was peripheral blood. The DNA of the CDR3 is TGTGCCAGCAGTTACTCGCCCTTGACAGGTTTGAATGAGCAGTTCTTC. This codes for CASSYSPLTGLNEQFF.